The 19 T cell receptor beta chains reported below all come from one sample, sequenced in a study of glioma-infiltrating T cells after dendritic cell vaccination. This table comes from immunoSEQ multiplex PCR, and its TCRdb copy is limited to in-frame clones, with some not included. The sample records 80,000 to 95,000 clones, about 84% being singletons. The sequencing here drew on blood, taken before dendritic cell vaccination. The receptors come from a human donor with glioblastoma.

This chain connects TRBV6-6 to TRBJ2-5, with D perhaps matching TRBD1 (6 bases). V shed 1 base and J shed 4 bases, with 10 bases lying between them. Germline CDR1 is MNHNY and CDR2 is SVGAGI (reference sequence). The CDR3 has 14 residues. CDR3: CASSYFLGGETQYF. CDR3 DNA sequence: TGTGCCAGCAGTTACTTCCTAGGGGGAGAGACCCAGTACTTC.

This chain uses TRBV7-9 with TRBJ2-1; D is unresolved. The CDR3 runs to 11 residues. Per germline, CDR1 SEHNR and CDR2 FQNEAQ (reference sequence). V was shortened by 3 bases and J by 8 bases, with 5 bases between the two germline ends. CDR3 in amino acids: CASSFRYEQFF. The CDR3 nucleotides are TGTGCCAGCAGCTTCCGGTATGAGCAGTTCTTC.

V and J are TRBV11-2 and TRBJ2-7, with 11 nucleotides matching TRBD2. The CDR3 is made up of 16 amino acids. Germline loops: CDR1 SGHAT, CDR2 FQNNGV. J gave up 2 bases and V 5 bases, and 8 bases lay outside the gene matches. The CDR3 DNA is TGTGCCAGCAGCCACTTTCGACTAGCGGGACCCTACGAGCAGTACTTC. Its protein product is CASSHFRLAGPYEQYF.

This clone was counted once. The chain joins TRBV14 to TRBJ2-7; a possible D gene is TRBD2 (5 bases). This CDR3 is built from 17 residues. The ends were cut back, 0 bases at V and 4 bases at J, with 19 bases in the middle. Germline assignment: CDR1 SGHDN and CDR2 FVKESK. The CDR3 loop reads CASSQEEGPSRGYEQYF. CDR3 coding DNA: TGTGCCAGCAGCCAAGAGGAAGGACCGTCTCGGGGTTACGAGCAGTACTTC.

The genes are TRBV6-1 and TRBJ1-5; D ambiguous. Between the trimmed V and J ends, which lost 6 bases and 4 bases, there was a span of 16 bases. Germline V gene lookup returns CDR1 MNHNS and CDR2 SASEGT. The CDR3 is made up of 15 amino acids. The CDR3 spells CASSSREGWNQPQHF. The CDR3 region has the DNA TGTGCCAGCAGCTCCCGTGAGGGATGGAATCAGCCCCAGCATTTT.

This chain joins TRBV5-1 and TRBJ2-2; D possibly corresponds to TRBD1 (5 bases). The CDR3 contains 15 residues. The germline V gene encodes CDR1 SGHRS and CDR2 YFSETQ. The V end lost 3 bases, the J end lost 0 bases, and 9 bases lay between the germline ends. CDR3 sequence (DNA): TGCGCCAGCAGCTATCTGACAGCGAACACCGGGGAGCTGTTTTTT. Its translation is CASSYLTANTGELFF.

The genes are TRBV5-6 and TRBJ1-5; no clear D. The germline V gene encodes CDR1 SGHDT and CDR2 YYEEEE. The CDR3 is made up of 13 amino acids. Trimming took off 4 bases at V and 2 bases at J, with 7 bases between the two ends. This CDR3 is CASSRRGNQPQHF. The CDR3 region has the DNA TGTGCCAGCAGCAGGAGGGGCAATCAGCCCCAGCATTTT.

This chain connects TRBV5-8 to TRBJ2-7, with 7 bases identical to TRBD1. The CDR3 sequence is 15 residues long. Germline V lookup: CDR1 SGHTS, CDR2 YDEGEE. J lost 4 bases, V lost 0 bases, and 7 bases had no gene match. CDR3 DNA sequence: TGTGCCAGCAGCTTGGCCACAGGGGTGGTTTACGAGCAGTACTTC. Its translation is CASSLATGVVYEQYF.

The rearrangement links TRBV7-2 to TRBJ2-1; tentative D call: TRBD2 (6 bases). The CDR3 loop spans 15 amino acids. The germline gives CDR1 SGHTA, CDR2 FQGNSA. Trimming pared 7 bases from V and 1 base from J, leaving 14 bases between. CDR3 region: CASTWAGSSYNEQFF. The CDR3 nucleotides read TGTGCCAGCACCTGGGCGGGGTCATCCTACAATGAGCAGTTCTTC.

The rearrangement links TRBV20-1 to TRBJ1-1; D gene uncertain. The germline gives CDR1 DFQATT, CDR2 SNEGSKA (reference sequence). V lost 6 bases and J 10 bases, leaving 15 bases between the germline ends. The CDR3 spans 11 residues. The CDR3 reads CSAGEAFGAFF. In nucleotides, the CDR3 is TGCAGTGCCGGGGAGGCATTCGGAGCTTTCTTT.

The J gene is TRBJ1-1, the V gene TRBV30, with D tentatively TRBD1 (5 bases). This CDR3 is 13 amino acids long. Trimming took 8 bases from V and 0 from J, leaving 13 bases between them. CDR1 is GTSNPN, CDR2 SVGIG, per germline (reference sequence). This chain's CDR3 is CAGAGFLNTEAFF. The CDR3 DNA reads as TGTGCCGGGGCAGGGTTTTTGAACACTGAAGCTTTCTTT. The whole variable domain, filled in from reference TRBV30 and TRBJ1-1, reads SQTIHQWPATLVQPVGSPLSLECTVEGTSNPNLYWYRQAAGRGLQLLFYSVGIGQISSEVPQNLSASRPQDRQFILSSKKLLLSDSGFYLCAGAGFLNTEAFFGQGTRLTVV.

The chain carries TRBV29-1 and TRBJ1-1; 10 bases are a match to TRBD1. The trim removed 7 bases at V and 3 bases at J, leaving 5 bases unmatched. Germline V gives CDR1 SQVTM, CDR2 ANQGSEA. The CDR3 spans 13 residues. The CDR3 loop reads CSADRGPYTEAFF. The DNA of the CDR3 is TGCAGCGCTGACAGGGGGCCGTACACTGAAGCTTTCTTT. The full variable domain, in which reference TRBV29-1 and TRBJ1-1 provide the parts outside the CDR3, is SAVISQKPSRDICQRGTSLTIQCQVDSQVTMMFWYRQQPGQSLTLIATANQGSEATYESGFVIDKFPISRPNLTFSTLTVSNMSPEDSSIYLCSADRGPYTEAFFGQGTRLTVV.

This chain connects TRBV12-5 to TRBJ1-2, with D hard to call. CDR1 and CDR2 from the germline V gene are LGHNT and FRNRAP. V lost 2 bases and J 4 bases, leaving 8 bases between the germline ends. The CDR3 sequence is 13 residues long. The CDR3 reads CASGLNRIYGYTF. As DNA, the CDR3 is TGTGCTAGTGGTTTGAACAGAATCTATGGCTACACCTTC.

J is TRBJ2-1 and V is TRBV7-6; the match to TRBD2 covers 10 bases. Germline CDR1 SGHVS, CDR2 FNYEAQ. V gave up 2 bases and J gave up 6 bases; unmatched junction bases: 4. This CDR3 is built from 15 residues. CDR3 residues: CASSLLLAGANEQFF. CDR3 bases: TGTGCCAGCAGCTTACTGCTAGCGGGAGCCAATGAGCAGTTCTTC.

The chain joins TRBV19 to TRBJ2-5; D uncertain. The V end lost 5 bases, the J end lost 5 bases, and 12 bases lay between the germline ends. The germline CDR1 and CDR2 sequences are LNHDA and SQIVND (reference sequence). CDR3 size: 13 residues. DNA of the CDR3: TGTGCCAGTAGTTCACGGTCGTGGGAGACCCAGTACTTC. Translation: CASSSRSWETQYF.

This clone occurred once. Other DNA sequences in the sample encode the same CDR3. The CDR3 DNA sequence: TGTGCCATCAGCCGACAGGGGGGCTACGAGCAGTACTTC. Its protein is CAISRQGGYEQYF. This chain connects TRBV10-3 to TRBJ2-7; TRBD1 matches 9 bases. V gave up 6 bases and J gave up 3 bases; unmatched junction bases: 3. Germline V gene lookup returns CDR1 ENHRY and CDR2 SYGVKD. The CDR3 is made up of 13 amino acids.

This chain connects TRBV7-3 to TRBJ2-1; the D gene is possibly TRBD2 (5 bases). The CDR3 has 16 amino acids. CDR1 is SGHTA, CDR2 FQGTGA, per germline. The V end lost 5 bases, the J end lost 5 bases, and 19 bases lay between the germline ends. The CDR3 nucleotides read TGTGCCAGCAGCGCCGCTTTCGTGCGGGTCCACAATGAGCAGTTCTTC. This gives the protein CASSAAFVRVHNEQFF.

This rearrangement joins TRBV6-5 to TRBJ1-2, with 7 bases that match TRBD1. The CDR3 runs to 14 residues. Germline CDR1 MNHEY, CDR2 SVGAGI. Trimming took 6 bases from V and 1 from J; bases not matched to a gene: 5. In nucleotides, the CDR3 is TGTGCCAGCAGCCGAGGGACAGTTAACTATGGCTACACCTTC. This gives the protein CASSRGTVNYGYTF.

This chain uses TRBV5-1 with TRBJ2-5; 12 bases line up with TRBD2. The J segment lost 0 bases and the V segment lost 0 bases, leaving 3 bases of the junction unmatched. Germline V gene data show CDR1 as SGHRS and CDR2 as YFSETQ. The CDR3 totals 17 residues. The CDR3 region is CASSLGLAGVYQETQYF. The CDR3 DNA reads TGCGCCAGCAGCTTGGGACTAGCGGGGGTGTACCAAGAGACCCAGTACTTC.